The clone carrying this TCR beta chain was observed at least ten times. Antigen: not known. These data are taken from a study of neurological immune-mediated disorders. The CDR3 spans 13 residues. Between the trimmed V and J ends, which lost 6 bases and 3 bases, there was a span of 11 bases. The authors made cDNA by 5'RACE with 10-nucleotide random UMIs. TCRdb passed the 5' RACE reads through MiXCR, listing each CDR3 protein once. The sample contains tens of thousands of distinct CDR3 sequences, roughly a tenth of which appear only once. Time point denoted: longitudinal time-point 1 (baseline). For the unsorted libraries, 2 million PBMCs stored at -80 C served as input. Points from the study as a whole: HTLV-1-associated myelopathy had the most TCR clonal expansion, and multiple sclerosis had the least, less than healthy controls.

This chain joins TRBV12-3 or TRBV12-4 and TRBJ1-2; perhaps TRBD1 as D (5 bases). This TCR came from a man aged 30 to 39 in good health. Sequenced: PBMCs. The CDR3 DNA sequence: TGTGCCAGCAGCCGAACGACAGACTATGGCTACACCTTC. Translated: CASSRTTDYGYTF.